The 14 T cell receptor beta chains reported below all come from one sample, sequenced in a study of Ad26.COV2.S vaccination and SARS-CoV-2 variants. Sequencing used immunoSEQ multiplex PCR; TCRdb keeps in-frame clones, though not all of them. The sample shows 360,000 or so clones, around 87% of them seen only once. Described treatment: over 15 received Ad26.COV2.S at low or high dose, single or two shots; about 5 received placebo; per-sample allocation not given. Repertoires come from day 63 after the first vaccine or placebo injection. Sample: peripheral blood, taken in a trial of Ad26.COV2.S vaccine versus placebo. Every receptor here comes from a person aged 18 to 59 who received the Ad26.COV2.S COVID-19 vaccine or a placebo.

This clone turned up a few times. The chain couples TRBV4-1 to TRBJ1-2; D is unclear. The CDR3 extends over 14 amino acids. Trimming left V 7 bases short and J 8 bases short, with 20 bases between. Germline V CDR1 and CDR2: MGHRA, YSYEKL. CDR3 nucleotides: TGCGCCAGCACCCCTTGGCAGGCCCTGGTGGGCTACACCTTC. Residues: CASTPWQALVGYTF.

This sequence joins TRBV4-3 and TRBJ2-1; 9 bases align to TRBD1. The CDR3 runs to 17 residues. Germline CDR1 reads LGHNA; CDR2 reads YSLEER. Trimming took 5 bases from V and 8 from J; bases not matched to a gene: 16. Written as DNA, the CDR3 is TGCGCCAGCAGCTCTCGAGGCGGGACAGGGTTTGGAGATGAGCAGTTCTTC. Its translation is CASSSRGGTGFGDEQFF.

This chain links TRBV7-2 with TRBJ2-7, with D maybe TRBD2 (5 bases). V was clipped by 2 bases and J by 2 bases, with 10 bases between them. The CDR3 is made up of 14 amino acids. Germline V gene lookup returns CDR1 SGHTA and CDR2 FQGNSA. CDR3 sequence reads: CASSLSLAPYEQYF. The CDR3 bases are TGTGCCAGCAGCTTAAGTCTAGCACCCTACGAGCAGTACTTC.

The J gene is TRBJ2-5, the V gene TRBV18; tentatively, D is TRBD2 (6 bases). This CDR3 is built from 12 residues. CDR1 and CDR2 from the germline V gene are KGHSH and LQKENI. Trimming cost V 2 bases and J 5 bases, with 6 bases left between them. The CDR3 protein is CASSPGGETQYF. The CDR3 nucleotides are TGTGCCAGCTCACCAGGGGGGGAGACCCAGTACTTC.

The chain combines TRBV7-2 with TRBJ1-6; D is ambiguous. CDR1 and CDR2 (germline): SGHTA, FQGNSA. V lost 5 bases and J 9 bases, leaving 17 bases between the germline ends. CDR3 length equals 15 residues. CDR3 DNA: TGTGCCAGCAGCCCAATGACCGGGAGTAGTTCACCCCTCCACTTT. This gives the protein CASSPMTGSSSPLHF.

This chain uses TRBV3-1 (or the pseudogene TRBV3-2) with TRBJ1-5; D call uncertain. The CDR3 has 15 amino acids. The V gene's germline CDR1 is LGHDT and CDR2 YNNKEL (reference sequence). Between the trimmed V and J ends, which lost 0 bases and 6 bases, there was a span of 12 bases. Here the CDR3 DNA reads TGTGCCAGCAGCCAAGATCTAGCGGAGGGTCAGCCCCAGCATTTT. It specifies CASSQDLAEGQPQHF.

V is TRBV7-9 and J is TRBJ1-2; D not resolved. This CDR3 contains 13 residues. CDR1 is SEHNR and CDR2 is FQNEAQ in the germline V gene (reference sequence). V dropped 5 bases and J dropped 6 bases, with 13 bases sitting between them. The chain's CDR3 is CASSPFSDHGYTF. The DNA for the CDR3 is TGTGCCAGCAGCCCCTTCTCGGACCATGGCTACACCTTC.

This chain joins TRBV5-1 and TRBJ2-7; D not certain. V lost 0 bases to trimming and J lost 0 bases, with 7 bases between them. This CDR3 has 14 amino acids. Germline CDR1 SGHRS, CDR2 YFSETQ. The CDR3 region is CASSLGVNSYEQYF. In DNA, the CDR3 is TGCGCCAGCAGCTTGGGTGTAAACTCCTACGAGCAGTACTTC.

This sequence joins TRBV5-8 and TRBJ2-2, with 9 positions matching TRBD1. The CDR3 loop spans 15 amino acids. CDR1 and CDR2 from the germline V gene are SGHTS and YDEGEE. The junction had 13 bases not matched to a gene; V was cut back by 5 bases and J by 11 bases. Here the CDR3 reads CASSRPGTGSGELFF. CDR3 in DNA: TGTGCCAGCAGTCGTCCCGGGACAGGGAGTGGAGAGCTGTTTTTT.

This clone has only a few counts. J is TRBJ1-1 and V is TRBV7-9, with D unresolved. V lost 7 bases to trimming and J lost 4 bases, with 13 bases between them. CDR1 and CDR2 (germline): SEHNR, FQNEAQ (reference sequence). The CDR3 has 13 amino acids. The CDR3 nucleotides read TGTGCCAGCACTCAACCGTCGTTCACTGAAGCTTTCTTT. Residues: CASTQPSFTEAFF. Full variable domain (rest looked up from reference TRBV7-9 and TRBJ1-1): DTGVSQNPRHKITKRGQNVTFRCDPISEHNRLYWYRQTLGQGPEFLTYFQNEAQLEKSRLLSDRFSAERPKGSFSTLEIQRTEQGDSAMYLCASTQPSFTEAFFGQGTRLTVV.

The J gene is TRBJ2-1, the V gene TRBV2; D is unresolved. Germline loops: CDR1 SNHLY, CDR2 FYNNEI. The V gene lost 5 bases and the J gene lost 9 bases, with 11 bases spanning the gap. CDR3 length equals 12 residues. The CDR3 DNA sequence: TGTGCCAGCAGTCTCAAGGTGGGTGAGCAGTTCTTC. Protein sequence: CASSLKVGEQFF.

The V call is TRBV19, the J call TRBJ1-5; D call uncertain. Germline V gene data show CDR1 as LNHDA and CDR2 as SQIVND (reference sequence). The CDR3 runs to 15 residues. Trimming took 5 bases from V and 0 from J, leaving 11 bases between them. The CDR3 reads CASSPWAASNQPQHF. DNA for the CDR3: TGTGCCAGTAGTCCCTGGGCTGCTAGCAATCAGCCCCAGCATTTT.

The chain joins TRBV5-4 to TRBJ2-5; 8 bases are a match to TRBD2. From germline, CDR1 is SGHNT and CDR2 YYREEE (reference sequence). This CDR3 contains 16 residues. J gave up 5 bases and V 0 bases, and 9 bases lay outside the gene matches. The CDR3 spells CASSLAKRGTGETQYF. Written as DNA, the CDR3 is TGTGCCAGCAGCTTGGCCAAGCGGGGGACGGGGGAGACCCAGTACTTC.

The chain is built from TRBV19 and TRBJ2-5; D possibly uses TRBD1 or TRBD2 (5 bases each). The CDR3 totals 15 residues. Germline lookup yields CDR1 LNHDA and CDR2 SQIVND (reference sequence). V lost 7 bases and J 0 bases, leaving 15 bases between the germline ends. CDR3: CASTEFWDDQETQYF. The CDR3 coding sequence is TGTGCCAGTACCGAGTTTTGGGACGACCAAGAGACCCAGTACTTC.